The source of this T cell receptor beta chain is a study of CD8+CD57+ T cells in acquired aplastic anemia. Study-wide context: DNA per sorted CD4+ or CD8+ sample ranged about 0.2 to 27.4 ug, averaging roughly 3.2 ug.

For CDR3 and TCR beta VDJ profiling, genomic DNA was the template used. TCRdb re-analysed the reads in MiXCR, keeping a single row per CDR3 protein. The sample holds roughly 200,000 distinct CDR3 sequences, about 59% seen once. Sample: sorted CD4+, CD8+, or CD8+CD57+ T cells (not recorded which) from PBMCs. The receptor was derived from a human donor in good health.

In DNA, the CDR3 is TGTGCCAGTAGTATCGGGTACATGTACGAGCAGTACTTC. This encodes CASSIGYMYEQYF. The chain is built from TRBV19 and TRBJ2-7; D not certain. This CDR3 comprises 13 residues. The germline gives CDR1 LNHDA, CDR2 SQIVND (reference sequence). V shed 3 bases and J shed 4 bases, with 10 bases lying between them.